This T cell receptor (beta chain) was recovered during a study of blood T cell repertoires in COVID-19. Study summary: COVID-19 samples, acute and convalescent, were from the United States, Italy and Spain. The cDNA or gDNA used as material had been derived from T cells, B-cell-depleted T cells, or PBMCs.

CDR1 and CDR2 (germline): SGHTA, FQGNSA. Trimming at V came to 5 bases and at J to 1 base, leaving 4 bases not matched to a gene. The CDR3 is 16 amino acids. Per the original methods: Researchers report that nucleated cell counts were estimated from reference gene primer amplification. Clones were sequenced by immunoSEQ multiplex PCR, and TCRdb holds only the in-frame ones, with some missing. V, J and clone size are those of that table, while D and trimming were read from the DNA. The table has some 240,000 clones, 70% to 90% seen once. Within 2 weeks before study entry, exposed participants met a COVID-19 case.

The TCR originated in a woman aged 50 to 60 who had been exposed to COVID-19. The chain employs TRBV7-2 and TRBJ1-6, with 8 nucleotides matching TRBD1. The sample taken for sequencing was PBMCs or T cells enriched from blood (not recorded which). Written as DNA, the CDR3 is TGTGCCAGCAGCCGGGGACAGGTTTCCTATAATTCACCCCTCCACTTT. Translating it yields CASSRGQVSYNSPLHF.